The source of this TCR beta chain is a study of cytomegalovirus exposure and HLA in healthy donors. Primers: 60 Vbeta forward and 13 Jbeta reverse. The data were produced by immunoSEQ multiplex PCR, yet TCRdb's version contains in-frame clones alone and is incomplete. The table has approximately 140,000 clones, roughly 72% seen once. From germline, CDR1 is MNHEY and CDR2 SMNVEV (reference sequence). The ends lost 4 bases at V and 4 bases at J; junction bases unmatched: 14. The CDR3 sequence is 18 residues long. Sequenced material: PBMCs. This chain connects TRBV27 to TRBJ2-1; TRBD2 matches at 9 bases. The clonotype originates from a woman in her fifties or sixties in good health and CMV-seronegative. This CDR3 is CASSYSRGSGRLYNEQFF. The CDR3 nucleotides are TGTGCCAGCAGTTACAGCCGTGGTAGCGGGAGATTATACAATGAGCAGTTCTTC.